This T cell receptor (beta chain) was recorded in a study of cytomegalovirus exposure and HLA in healthy donors. PCR primers comprised 60 Vbeta and 13 Jbeta primers. Data came from immunoSEQ multiplex PCR; TCRdb stores just in-frame clones and leaves some out. The sample gives approximately 100,000 clones, over 50% of which show up once; around 4.2% is in the top ten. This CDR3 comprises 18 residues. With 4 bases removed from V and 2 bases from J, the gap between germline ends came to 25 bases. Germline CDR1 reads SQVTM; CDR2 reads ANQGSEA. A single count supports this clone. Its antigen remains unknown. General study findings and limits: Within an earlier analysis, most TCR beta V segments proved productive either about 90% or about 30% of the time. The authors confirmed in vitro that a few CMV-associated chains were specific for CMV antigens. On later analysis, the bulk of CMV-associated TCR beta chains appeared to be HLA-restricted.

The V call is TRBV29-1, the J call TRBJ2-3; tentative D call: TRBD2 (5 bases). The material sequenced was PBMCs. The receptor comes from a man younger than 45 in good health and CMV-seronegative. As DNA, the CDR3 is TGCAGCGTTGTTGGTGACCGTGGGTGGCGGGTGCTCACAGATACGCAGTATTTT. Its translation is CSVVGDRGWRVLTDTQYF.